This TCR beta chain stems from a study of high-grade serous ovarian cancer treatment subgroups. Study-level findings and limits: Higher neoantigen levels went with greater TCR clonal relatedness. Different patients shared almost no repertoire; same-patient tumors shared about 0.095 to 0.85.

The method was immunoSEQ multiplex PCR; TCRdb's version includes in-frame clones alone and lacks a portion of them. The sample holds under 4,000 clones, around 74% seen once. Tumor tissue was taken before any definitive surgery or chemotherapy was given. For this clone: What it recognizes is unknown.

Between the trimmed V and J ends, which lost 8 bases and 4 bases, there was a span of 17 bases. Germline CDR1 LGHNA, CDR2 YSLEER. The CDR3 totals 15 residues. The TCR sequence derives from a human donor with high-grade serous ovarian cancer. The gene calls are TRBV4-3 and TRBJ1-4; no clear D gene. The sequencing input was tumor tissue. The CDR3 DNA sequence: TGCGCCAGCTCCCTCGCGGGGTCGCATAATGAAAAACTGTTTTTT. Translated: CASSLAGSHNEKLFF.